The entry that follows covers one TCR beta chain sequence. Its specificity is not known. The CDR3 has 11 residues. Germline assignment: CDR1 DFQATT and CDR2 SNEGSKA (reference sequence). The V end was cut by 5 bases, the J end by 8 bases, with 12 bases between. Using RNA transcripts as the source, TCR beta CDR3 regions were amplified. Carried out on the TCR CDR3, a first-round RT-PCR used the HTBI primer set. TCRdb re-called the multiplex PCR reads with MiXCR, one entry per CDR3 protein. The sample consists of 490,000 or so distinct CDR3 sequences, 20% of them appearing once. Ophthalmopathy patients had moderate-to-severe active disease, CAS ≥3, NOSPECS ≥4, and disease duration under 3 months. This sample was taken from a study of T cells in Graves' hyperthyroidism and ophthalmopathy. Study in general: Blood from the periphery was taken at initial diagnosis, before any treatment.

General observations from the study: The model forecast ophthalmopathy, anticipating it by a median approximately 6.1 months before onset. Appearing also in blood were most of the thyroid clonotypes expanded above 0.001.

J is TRBJ1-2 and V is TRBV20-1; weak D call: TRBD1 (6 bases). This sequence originates from a middle-aged man with Graves' ophthalmopathy. Sequencing was performed on blood. For the CDR3, the DNA is TGCAGTGCTCTAGGGGGGGGAGGCTACACCTTC. It encodes CSALGGGGYTF.